Following are 25 T cell receptor beta chains from one sample sequenced in a study of T cell responses to AZD1222 COVID-19 vaccine. Here immunoSEQ multiplex PCR was the method, and the copy in TCRdb shows in-frame clones only, minus some. The sample gives about 120,000 clones, 88% of which show up once; about 6% is in the top ten. Material: peripheral blood, obtained on day 0 of AZD1222 vaccination. Receptors were obtained from an adult in good health.

The chain recombines TRBV4-1 with TRBJ2-1; D remains unclear. Trimming took 5 bases from V and 0 from J, leaving 14 bases between them. Germline values: CDR1 MGHRA, CDR2 YSYEKL. CDR3 size: 16 residues. CDR3 DNA: TGCGCCAGCAGCACCGAGGTGGGCAACTCCTACAATGAGCAGTTCTTC. Amino acids: CASSTEVGNSYNEQFF.

The chain uses TRBV29-1 and TRBJ2-1; possible D gene TRBD1, 5 bases. V was cut by 2 bases and J by 6 bases, with 17 bases left in between. The CDR3 is 15 residues long. The V gene's germline CDR1 is SQVTM and CDR2 ANQGSEA. The DNA of the CDR3 is TGCAGCGTTGAACCCCCGGCAGGGTTAGGCAATGAGCAGTTCTTC. Translated: CSVEPPAGLGNEQFF.

DNA for the CDR3: TGCGCCAGCAGCCAGCCCCCAATGAAGGGAGATAATTCACCCCTCCACTTT. Translation gives CASSQPPMKGDNSPLHF. This chain joins TRBV4-1 and TRBJ1-6; no definite D call. This CDR3 is 17 amino acids long. V dropped 3 bases and J dropped 5 bases, with 17 bases sitting between them. Germline CDR1 MGHRA, CDR2 YSYEKL.

The CDR3 DNA is TGTGCCAGCAGTTTAGAGGCGGGGGCCTACAATGAGCAGTTCTTC. This sequence encodes CASSLEAGAYNEQFF. The chain carries TRBV27 and TRBJ2-1, with 7 positions matching TRBD2. Germline assignment: CDR1 MNHEY and CDR2 SMNVEV (reference sequence). The CDR3 is made up of 15 amino acids. The V and J ends lost 2 bases and 2 bases, in that order; junction bases with no gene match: 3.

The chain carries TRBV11-3 and TRBJ1-3; tentatively, D is TRBD1 (5 bases). CDR3 length: 14 residues. From germline, CDR1 is SGHNT and CDR2 YENEEA. V lost 3 bases to trimming and J lost 2 bases, with 8 bases between them. The CDR3 region has the DNA TGTGCCAGCAGCTTGCTACAGGCTGGAAACACCATATATTTT. Its protein product is CASSLLQAGNTIYF.

The CDR3 DNA reads TGTGCCAGCAGCCAAGGACAGGTCTTAAATTCACCCCTCCACTTT. Protein sequence: CASSQGQVLNSPLHF. The V and J genes are TRBV3-1 (or the pseudogene TRBV3-2) and TRBJ1-6; tentative D call: TRBD1 (6 bases). Trimming removed 1 base at V and 7 bases at J, with 11 bases between. In germline, CDR1 is LGHDT, CDR2 YNNKEL (reference sequence). The length of the CDR3 is 15 residues.

This chain joins TRBV4-1 and TRBJ1-2; D remains ambiguous. CDR3 size: 13 residues. The V end lost 1 base, the J end lost 8 bases, and 11 bases lay between the germline ends. The germline V gene has CDR1 MGHRA and CDR2 YSYEKL. In DNA form, the CDR3 reads TGCGCCAGCAGCCAAGTTACAGCGAAAGGCTACACCTTC. It codes for CASSQVTAKGYTF.

The V call is TRBV6-5, the J call TRBJ2-3, with D possibly being TRBD2 (5 bases). CDR1 and CDR2 (germline): MNHEY, SVGAGI. The germline V and J ends were trimmed by 2 bases and 2 bases, with 11 bases remaining between them. This CDR3 region has 15 residues. The CDR3 region has the DNA TGTGCCAGCAGTTACCAGCCCGGGGACACAGATACGCAGTATTTT. This sequence encodes CASSYQPGDTDTQYF.

The CDR3 loop reads CASSWTGVAYEQYF. As DNA, the CDR3 is TGTGCCAGCAGCTGGACAGGGGTGGCCTACGAGCAGTACTTC. J is TRBJ2-7 and V is TRBV5-5; 9 bases align to TRBD1. The CDR3 is 14 amino acids. Losses at the gene ends were 3 bases for V and 2 bases for J; bases not matched to a gene: 3. Per the germline V gene, CDR1 is SGHKS and CDR2 is YYEKEE (reference sequence).

The genes are TRBV6-5 and TRBJ1-6; maybe TRBD1 (5 bases). The CDR3 is 15 residues long. V was trimmed by 6 bases and J by 7 bases, leaving 16 bases between them. Germline V CDR1 and CDR2: MNHEY, SVGAGI. In DNA form, the CDR3 reads TGTGCCAGCAGCTTGGGCTACAGGAGCAATTCACCCCTCCACTTT. The encoded protein is CASSLGYRSNSPLHF.

The rearrangement links TRBV3-1 (or the pseudogene TRBV3-2) to TRBJ1-1; D unclear. The CDR3 has 13 amino acids. Germline V gives CDR1 LGHDT, CDR2 YNNKEL (reference sequence). V lost 2 bases, J lost 5 bases, and 9 bases lay in between. The CDR3 reads CASSQSDHTEAFF. CDR3 sequence (DNA): TGTGCCAGCAGCCAATCTGACCATACTGAAGCTTTCTTT.

The J gene is TRBJ1-2, the V gene TRBV7-2, with unresolved D. With 5 bases removed from V and 3 bases from J, the gap between germline ends came to 13 bases. Germline lookup yields CDR1 SGHTA and CDR2 FQGNSA. This CDR3 is built from 14 residues. The CDR3 is CASSLGPGYYGYTF. The CDR3 bases are TGTGCCAGCAGCCTTGGGCCGGGGTACTATGGCTACACCTTC.

The V and J genes are TRBV25-1 and TRBJ2-7; D uncertain. The length of the CDR3 is 15 residues. V shed 5 bases and J shed 2 bases, with 16 bases lying between them. Germline CDR1 is MGHDK and CDR2 is SYGVNS. The CDR3 loop reads CASSPPGLSAYEQYF. As DNA, the CDR3 is TGTGCCAGCAGTCCCCCGGGCCTTTCCGCCTACGAGCAGTACTTC.

This clone was picked up one time. V and J are TRBV5-1 and TRBJ2-1, with D possibly matching TRBD1 (6 bases). This CDR3 is 14 amino acids long. V was pared by 3 bases and J by 0 bases, with 7 bases between. CDR1 and CDR2 (germline): SGHRS, YFSETQ. CDR3 coding DNA: TGCGCCAGCAGCTCGGACAGCTCCTACAATGAGCAGTTCTTC. It encodes CASSSDSSYNEQFF.

This clone has just a few counts. This chain uses TRBV19 with TRBJ2-4; 9 bases fit TRBD1. V lost 9 bases to trimming and J lost 8 bases; unmatched junction nucleotides: 11. The CDR3 extends over 14 amino acids. Per germline, CDR1 LNHDA and CDR2 SQIVND (reference sequence). The CDR3 sequence: CASGQGLTGDIQYF. In DNA form, the CDR3 reads TGTGCCAGCGGACAGGGGTTAACCGGGGACATTCAGTACTTC.

The chain has TRBV28 and TRBJ1-5; D perhaps matches TRBD1 (6 bases). Trimming cost V 3 bases and J 6 bases, with 15 bases left between them. This CDR3 is 15 amino acids long. Germline CDR1 and CDR2: MDHEN and SYDVKM. The CDR3 region has the DNA TGTGCCAGCAGTTTTTTTGGCAGGGGTGGTCAGCCCCAGCATTTT. Protein: CASSFFGRGGQPQHF.

V and J are TRBV3-1 (or the pseudogene TRBV3-2) and TRBJ2-7, with D unresolved. Germline-derived CDR1 and CDR2 are LGHDT and YNNKEL (reference sequence). The ends were cut back, 3 bases at V and 4 bases at J, with 10 bases in the middle. The CDR3 consists of 13 residues. CDR3 sequence (DNA): TGTGCCAGCAGCCACTCCCCTCGTTACGAGCAGTACTTC. Translating gives CASSHSPRYEQYF.

V is TRBV9 and J is TRBJ1-1; D is ambiguous. The CDR3 covers 14 residues. The germline V gene has CDR1 SGDLS and CDR2 YYNGEE. Between the trimmed V and J ends, which lost 0 bases and 5 bases, there was a span of 11 bases. Here the CDR3 reads CASSVGGLETEAFF. In nucleotides, the CDR3 is TGTGCCAGCAGCGTAGGTGGTCTGGAGACTGAAGCTTTCTTT.

V usage is TRBV5-1 and J usage is TRBJ2-7; 13 bases map to TRBD2. Per germline, CDR1 SGHRS and CDR2 YFSETQ. This CDR3 spans 16 amino acids. The V segment lost 4 bases and the J segment 11 bases; nucleotides outside the gene matches: 15. The CDR3 loop is CASSIRPGLAGRDEYF. The CDR3 nucleotides read TGCGCCAGCAGCATTCGGCCGGGACTAGCGGGGAGGGATGAGTACTTC.

The chain has TRBV28 and TRBJ2-1, with unresolved D. Trimming shortened V by 3 bases and J by 5 bases, and 5 bases separated the two germline ends. CDR3 length: 12 amino acids. CDR1 is MDHEN, CDR2 SYDVKM, per germline. The CDR3 region is CASSLSNNEQFF. The CDR3 coding sequence is TGTGCCAGCAGTTTGTCCAACAATGAGCAGTTCTTC.

The chain recombines TRBV7-8 with TRBJ1-5, with unresolved D. The CDR3 sequence is 12 residues long. The V and J ends lost 0 bases and 5 bases respectively, with 2 bases between them. Germline CDR1 reads SGHVS; CDR2 reads FQNEAQ. CDR3 sequence: CASSLADQPQHF. The CDR3 nucleotides read TGTGCCAGCAGCTTAGCGGATCAGCCCCAGCATTTT.

The rearrangement uses TRBV6-5 and TRBJ1-2; D not certain. Germline V gene lookup returns CDR1 MNHEY and CDR2 SVGAGI. CDR3 length: 12 residues. V was cut by 2 bases and J by 3 bases, with 4 bases left in between. CDR3 coding DNA: TGTGCCAGCAGTTACGGCGACTATGGCTACACCTTC. It specifies CASSYGDYGYTF.

Only one count was recorded for this clone. This sequence joins TRBV27 and TRBJ1-6, with 9 bases that match TRBD1. Germline V gene sequence: CDR1 MNHEY, CDR2 SMNVEV (reference sequence). The CDR3 spans 14 residues. After removal of 6 bases from V and 8 bases from J, the junction contained 5 bases not matched to a gene. CDR3 loop: CASRDGTGYSPLHF. As DNA, the CDR3 is TGTGCCAGCAGGGACGGGACAGGGTATTCACCCCTCCACTTT.

This clone was recorded once. The V gene is TRBV4-3, the J gene TRBJ2-3, with D tentatively TRBD2 (6 bases). V lost 4 bases, J lost 4 bases, and 24 bases lay in between. Germline CDR1 is LGHNA and CDR2 is YSLEER. CDR3 length: 18 amino acids. The CDR3 region is CASSRGGGSVTLADTQYF. CDR3 nucleotide sequence: TGCGCCAGCAGCCGGGGTGGAGGGTCTGTCACATTAGCAGATACGCAGTATTTT.

The CDR3 loop is CASSPQRREQYF. The CDR3 nucleotides read TGTGCCAGCTCACCCCAGCGACGCGAGCAGTACTTC. This rearrangement joins TRBV18 to TRBJ2-7; no clear D. Germline-derived CDR1 and CDR2 are KGHSH and LQKENI. This CDR3 is 12 amino acids long. Trimming shortened V by 3 bases and J by 6 bases, and 9 bases separated the two germline ends.